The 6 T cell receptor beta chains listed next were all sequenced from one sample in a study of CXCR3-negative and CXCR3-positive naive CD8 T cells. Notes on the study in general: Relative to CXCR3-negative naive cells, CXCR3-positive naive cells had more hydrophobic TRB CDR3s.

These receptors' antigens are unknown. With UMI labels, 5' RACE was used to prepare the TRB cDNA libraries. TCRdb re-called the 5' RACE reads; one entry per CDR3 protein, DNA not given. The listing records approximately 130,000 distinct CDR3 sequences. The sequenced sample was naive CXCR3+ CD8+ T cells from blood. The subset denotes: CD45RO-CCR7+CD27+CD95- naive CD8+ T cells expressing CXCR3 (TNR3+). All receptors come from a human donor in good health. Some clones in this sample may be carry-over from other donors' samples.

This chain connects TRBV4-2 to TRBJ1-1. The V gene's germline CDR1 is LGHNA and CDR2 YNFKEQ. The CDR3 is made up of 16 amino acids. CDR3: CASSQAFDRSGLEAFF.

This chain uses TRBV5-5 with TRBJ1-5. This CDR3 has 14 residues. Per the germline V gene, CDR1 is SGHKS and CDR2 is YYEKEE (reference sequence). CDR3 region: CASSSDRNNQPQHF.

CDR3 sequence reads: CASSLYGTGDYEQYF. The chain uses TRBV28 and TRBJ2-7; the D call of TRBD1 rests on TCRdb alone, since no DNA is present to check it. CDR3 length: 15 amino acids. Per the germline V gene, CDR1 is MDHEN and CDR2 is SYDVKM. Drawing the rest from reference TRBV28 and TRBJ2-7, the complete variable domain is DVKVTQSSRYLVKRTGEKVFLECVQDMDHENMFWYRQDPGLGLRLIYFSYDVKMKEKGDIPEGYSVSREKKERFSLILESASTNQTSMYLCASSLYGTGDYEQYFGPGTRLTVT.

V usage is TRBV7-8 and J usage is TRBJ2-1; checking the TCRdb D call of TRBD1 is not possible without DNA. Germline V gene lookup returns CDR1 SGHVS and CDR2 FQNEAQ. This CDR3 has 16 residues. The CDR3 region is CASSLGGRPGDNEQFF.

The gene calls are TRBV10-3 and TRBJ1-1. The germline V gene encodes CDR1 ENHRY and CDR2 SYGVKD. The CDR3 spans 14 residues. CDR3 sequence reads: CAISETGRDPEAFF.

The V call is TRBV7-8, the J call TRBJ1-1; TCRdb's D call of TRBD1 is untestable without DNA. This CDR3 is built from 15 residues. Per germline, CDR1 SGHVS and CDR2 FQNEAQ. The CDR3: CASSLPRGQGTEAFF.